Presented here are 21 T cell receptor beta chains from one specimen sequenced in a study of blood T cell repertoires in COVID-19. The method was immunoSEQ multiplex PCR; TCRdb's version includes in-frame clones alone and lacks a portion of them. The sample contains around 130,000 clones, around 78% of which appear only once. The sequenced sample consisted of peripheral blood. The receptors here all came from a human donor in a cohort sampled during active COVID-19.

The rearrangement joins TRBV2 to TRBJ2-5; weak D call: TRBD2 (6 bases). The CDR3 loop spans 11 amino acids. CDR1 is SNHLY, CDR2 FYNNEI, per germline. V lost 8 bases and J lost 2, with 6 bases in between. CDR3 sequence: CASGTQETQYF. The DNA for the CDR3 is TGTGCCAGCGGGACTCAAGAGACCCAGTACTTC.

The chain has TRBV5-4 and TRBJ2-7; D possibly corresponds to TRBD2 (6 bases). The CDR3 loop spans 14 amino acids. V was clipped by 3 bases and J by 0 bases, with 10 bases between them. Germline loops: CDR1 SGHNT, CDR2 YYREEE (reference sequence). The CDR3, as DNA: TGTGCCAGCAGCTCGGGACTGGTCTCCTACGAGCAGTACTTC. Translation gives CASSSGLVSYEQYF.

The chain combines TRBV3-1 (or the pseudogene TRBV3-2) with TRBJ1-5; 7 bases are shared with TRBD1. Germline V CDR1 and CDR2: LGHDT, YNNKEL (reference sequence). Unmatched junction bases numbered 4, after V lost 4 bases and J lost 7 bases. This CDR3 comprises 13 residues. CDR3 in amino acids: CASSLDREQPQHF. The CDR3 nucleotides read TGTGCCAGCAGCCTCGACAGGGAGCAGCCCCAGCATTTT.

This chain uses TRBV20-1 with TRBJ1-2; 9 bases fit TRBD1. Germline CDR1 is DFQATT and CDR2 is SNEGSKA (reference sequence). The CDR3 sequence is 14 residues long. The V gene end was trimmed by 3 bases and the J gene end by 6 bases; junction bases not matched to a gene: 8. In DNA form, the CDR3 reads TGCAGTGCTAGTCGAGGGACAGGGACAGATGGCTACACCTTC. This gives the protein CSASRGTGTDGYTF.

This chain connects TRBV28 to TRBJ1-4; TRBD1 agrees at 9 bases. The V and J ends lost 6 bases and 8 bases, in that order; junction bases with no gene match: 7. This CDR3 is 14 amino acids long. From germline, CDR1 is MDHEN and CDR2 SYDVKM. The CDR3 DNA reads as TGTGCCAGCAGGGAACAGGGGGCGAGGGAAAAACTGTTTTTT. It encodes CASREQGAREKLFF.

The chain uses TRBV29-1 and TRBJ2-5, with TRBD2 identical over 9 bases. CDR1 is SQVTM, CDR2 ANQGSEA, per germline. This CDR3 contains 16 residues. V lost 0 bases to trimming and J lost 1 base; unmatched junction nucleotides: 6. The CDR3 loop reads CSVEDRVSGGQETQYF. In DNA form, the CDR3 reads TGCAGCGTTGAAGATCGGGTTAGCGGGGGCCAAGAGACCCAGTACTTC.

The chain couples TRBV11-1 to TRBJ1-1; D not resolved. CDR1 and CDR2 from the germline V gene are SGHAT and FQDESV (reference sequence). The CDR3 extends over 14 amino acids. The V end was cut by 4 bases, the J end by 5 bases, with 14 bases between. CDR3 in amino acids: CASSSIEERTEAFF. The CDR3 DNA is TGTGCCAGCAGCTCCATAGAAGAGCGGACTGAAGCTTTCTTT.

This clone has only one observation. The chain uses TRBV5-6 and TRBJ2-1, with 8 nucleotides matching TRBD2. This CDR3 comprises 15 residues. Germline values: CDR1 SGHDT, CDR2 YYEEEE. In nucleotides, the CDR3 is TGTGCTTCCTCCGGATGGCGGGGGGAGGACAATGAGCAGTTCTTC. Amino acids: CASSGWRGEDNEQFF.

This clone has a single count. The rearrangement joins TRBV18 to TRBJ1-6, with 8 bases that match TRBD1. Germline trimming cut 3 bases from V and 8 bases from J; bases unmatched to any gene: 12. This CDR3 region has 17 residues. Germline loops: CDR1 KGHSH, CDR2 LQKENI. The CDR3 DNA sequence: TGTGCCAGCTCACCCCTCGCGACAGGGGCCAAGGATTCACCCCTCCACTTT. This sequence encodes CASSPLATGAKDSPLHF.

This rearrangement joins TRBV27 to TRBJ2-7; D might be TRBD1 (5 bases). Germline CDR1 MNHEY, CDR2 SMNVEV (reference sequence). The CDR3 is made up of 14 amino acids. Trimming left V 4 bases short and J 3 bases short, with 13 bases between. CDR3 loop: CASSYGPQGYEQYF. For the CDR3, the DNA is TGTGCCAGCAGTTACGGACCCCAGGGCTACGAGCAGTACTTC.

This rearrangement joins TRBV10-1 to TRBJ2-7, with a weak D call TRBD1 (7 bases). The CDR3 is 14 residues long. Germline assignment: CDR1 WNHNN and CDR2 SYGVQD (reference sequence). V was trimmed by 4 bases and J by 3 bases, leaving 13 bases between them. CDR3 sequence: CASSGPGGSYEQYF. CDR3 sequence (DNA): TGCGCCAGCAGTGGGCCAGGGGGGAGCTACGAGCAGTACTTC.

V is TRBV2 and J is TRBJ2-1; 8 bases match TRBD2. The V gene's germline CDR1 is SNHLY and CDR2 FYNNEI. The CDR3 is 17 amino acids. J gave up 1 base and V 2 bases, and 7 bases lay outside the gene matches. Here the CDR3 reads CASSELNSGASYNEQFF. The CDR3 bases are TGTGCCAGCAGTGAACTGAATAGCGGGGCGTCCTACAATGAGCAGTTCTTC.

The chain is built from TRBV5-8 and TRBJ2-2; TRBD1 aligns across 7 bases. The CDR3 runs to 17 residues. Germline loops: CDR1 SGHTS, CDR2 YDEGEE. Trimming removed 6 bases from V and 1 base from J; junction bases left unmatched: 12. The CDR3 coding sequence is TGTGCCAGCAATTACGCATCCGGGACAGTGAACACCGGGGAGCTGTTTTTT. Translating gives CASNYASGTVNTGELFF.

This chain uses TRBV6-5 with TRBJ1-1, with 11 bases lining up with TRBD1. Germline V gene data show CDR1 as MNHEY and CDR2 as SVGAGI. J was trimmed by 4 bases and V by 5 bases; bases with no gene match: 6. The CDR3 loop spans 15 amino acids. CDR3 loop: CASSRSGTGGTEAFF. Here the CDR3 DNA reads TGTGCCAGCAGTCGTTCAGGGACAGGGGGCACTGAAGCTTTCTTT.

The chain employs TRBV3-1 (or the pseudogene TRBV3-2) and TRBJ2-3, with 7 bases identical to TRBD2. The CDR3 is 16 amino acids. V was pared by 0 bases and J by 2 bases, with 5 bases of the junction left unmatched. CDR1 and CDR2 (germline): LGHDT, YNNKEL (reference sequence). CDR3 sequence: CASSQEARGTTDTQYF. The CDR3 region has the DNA TGTGCCAGCAGCCAAGAAGCGCGGGGGACCACAGATACGCAGTATTTT.

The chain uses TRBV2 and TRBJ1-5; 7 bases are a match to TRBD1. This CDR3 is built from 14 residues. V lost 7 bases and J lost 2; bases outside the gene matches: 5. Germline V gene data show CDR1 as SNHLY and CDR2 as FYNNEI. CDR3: CASTIDRGNQPQHF. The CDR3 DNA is TGTGCCAGCACTATAGACAGGGGCAATCAGCCCCAGCATTTT.

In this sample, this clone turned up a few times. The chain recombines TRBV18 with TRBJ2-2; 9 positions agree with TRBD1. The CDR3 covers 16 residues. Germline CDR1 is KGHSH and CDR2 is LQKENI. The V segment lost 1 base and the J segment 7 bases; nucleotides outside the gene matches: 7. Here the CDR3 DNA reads TGTGCCAGCTCACCACGGCCGGGACAGGGTATCGGGGAGCTGTTTTTT. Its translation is CASSPRPGQGIGELFF.

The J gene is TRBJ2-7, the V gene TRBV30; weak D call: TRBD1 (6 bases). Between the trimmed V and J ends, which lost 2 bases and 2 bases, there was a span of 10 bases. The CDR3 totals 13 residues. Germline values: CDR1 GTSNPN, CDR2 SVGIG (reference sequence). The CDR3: CAWSRGFPYEQYF. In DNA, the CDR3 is TGTGCCTGGAGTAGGGGGTTTCCCTACGAGCAGTACTTC.

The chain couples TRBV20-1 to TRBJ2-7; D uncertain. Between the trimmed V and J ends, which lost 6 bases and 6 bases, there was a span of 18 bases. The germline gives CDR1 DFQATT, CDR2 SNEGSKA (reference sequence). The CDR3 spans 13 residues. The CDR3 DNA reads TGCAGTGCCAGTCGGGTGGCTACGATCGAGCAGTACTTC. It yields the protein CSASRVATIEQYF.

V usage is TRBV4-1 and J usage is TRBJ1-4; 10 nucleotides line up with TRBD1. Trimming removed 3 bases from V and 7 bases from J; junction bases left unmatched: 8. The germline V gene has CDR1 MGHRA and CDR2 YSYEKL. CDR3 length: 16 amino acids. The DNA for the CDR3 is TGCGCCAGCAGCCAGGCTTCGACAGGGGGCTTTGAAAAACTGTTTTTT. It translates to CASSQASTGGFEKLFF.

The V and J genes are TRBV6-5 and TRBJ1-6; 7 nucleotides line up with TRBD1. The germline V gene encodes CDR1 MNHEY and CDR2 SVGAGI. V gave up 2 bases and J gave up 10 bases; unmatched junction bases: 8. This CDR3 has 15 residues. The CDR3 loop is CASSYTDRAVSPLHF. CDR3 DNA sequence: TGTGCCAGCAGTTACACTGACAGGGCCGTATCACCCCTCCACTTT.